A selection of T cell receptor beta chains follows, all from one sample in a study of T cell changes during pregnancy in multiple sclerosis. Assay: immunoSEQ multiplex PCR; the TCRdb copy retains only in-frame clones and omits some. The sample holds tens of thousands of clones, 93% seen once. This specimen was CD8+ T cells from peripheral blood mononuclear cells, taken in the second trimester of pregnancy. The receptors were sampled from a female donor with multiple sclerosis, enrolled in a pregnancy study. Both conserved end residues are part of each CDR3. D genes are given only for firm matches. Expanded clones are given a class, and other clones once, few, many or no size at all.

NA	TRBV30	NA	TRBJ2-3	TGTGCCTGGAGGGGGGGACAGACAGATACGCAGTATTTT	CAWRGGQTDTQYF
NA	TRBV28	NA	TRBJ2-7	TGTGCCAGCAGTTTAAGACAAACCTACGAGCAGTACTTC	CASSLRQTYEQYF
NA	TRBV27	TRBD2	TRBJ2-7	TGTGCCAGCAGTCCTGGACTAGCGGCCTACGAGCAGTACTTC	CASSPGLAAYEQYF
NA	TRBV6-5	TRBD1	TRBJ2-7	TGTGCCAGCAGTTACGGGACAGGGGGATACGAGCAGTACTTC	CASSYGTGGYEQYF
NA	TRBV7-9	NA	TRBJ2-2	TGTGCCAGCAGCCCCTACGGGACTCGGAACACCGGGGAGCTGTTTTTT	CASSPYGTRNTGELFF
NA	TRBV19	TRBD1	TRBJ1-2	TGTGCCAGTAGTTCTCATACAGGGGGCCACAACGGCTACACCTTC	CASSSHTGGHNGYTF
once	TRBV6-1	NA	TRBJ2-7	TGTGCCAGCAGTGACGAGACCTACGAGCAGTACTTC	CASSDETYEQYF
NA	TRBV4-1	NA	TRBJ1-4	TGCGCCAGCAGCCAACTAATCGGGGACATCGAAGGTGAAAAACTGTTTTTT	CASSQLIGDIEGEKLFF
NA	TRBV27	TRBD1	TRBJ2-7	TGTGCCAGCAGTTTATTAGGGGGCGCGGCCGAGCAGTACTTC	CASSLLGGAAEQYF
NA	TRBV27	NA	TRBJ1-6	TGTGCCAGCAAAGAGGGTACACGTAATTCACCCCTCCACTTT	CASKEGTRNSPLHF
NA	TRBV9	TRBD2	TRBJ2-1	TGTGCCAGCAACCGGGGGGAGCTAGCCAATGAGCAGTTCTTC	CASNRGELANEQFF
once	TRBV15	NA	TRBJ2-1	TGTGCCACCAGCAAAGGAGGAACCTACAATGAGCAGTTCTTC	CATSKGGTYNEQFF
NA	TRBV6-4	NA	TRBJ1-5	TGTGCCAGCACCCGGGTAGCGGAGTGCAATCAGCCCCAGCATTTT	CASTRVAECNQPQHF
NA	TRBV6-1	NA	TRBJ2-5	TGTGCCAGCAGTGAAGCCCCTGGGGCCCAGGTAGAGACCCAGTACTTC	CASSEAPGAQVETQYF